This T cell receptor beta chain was captured by sequencing in a study of cytomegalovirus exposure and HLA in healthy donors. Study context: Per a later analysis, the 666 first-cohort and some 110 validation repertoires shared one platform. Findings of the study overall: Cytomegalovirus association was assigned to some 160 TCR beta chains. According to a subsequent analysis, TCR clusters from the first cohort were inclined to appear together in the 120 validation repertoires. The classifier reportedly diagnosed cytomegalovirus status with high specificity and sensitivity.

Using immunoSEQ multiplex PCR, the repertoire was profiled, and TCRdb retains in-frame clones only, with some absent. The repertoire has tens of thousands of clones, 85% to 95% of them found once; the top ten carry 5.8%. CDR3 size: 15 residues. Germline V gene sequence: CDR1 SGHTA, CDR2 FQGNSA. The ends lost 5 bases at V and 7 bases at J; junction bases unmatched: 11. Concerning this clone: Its antigen is unidentified.

The chain recombines TRBV7-2 with TRBJ1-2; 9 bases align to TRBD1. The specimen sequenced was PBMCs. This sequence originates from a woman under 30 in good health and CMV-seronegative. The CDR3 bases are TGTGCCAGCAGCCCCGGACAGGGGATGGGTCGTGGCTACACCTTC. Protein sequence: CASSPGQGMGRGYTF.